A single sample is the source of the 25 T cell receptor beta chains below, sequenced in a study of blood T cell repertoires in COVID-19. Libraries were prepared by immunoSEQ multiplex PCR; TCRdb keeps only in-frame clonotypes and omits some of them. The data hold about 360,000 clones, with approximately 87% observed a single time. The specimen sequenced was PBMCs or T cells enriched from blood (not recorded which). Receptor source: a man under 40 who had recovered from COVID-19.

This chain uses TRBV5-1 with TRBJ2-7, with D tentatively TRBD1 (6 bases). Germline loops: CDR1 SGHRS, CDR2 YFSETQ. The ends were cut back, 0 bases at V and 4 bases at J, with 14 bases in the middle. The CDR3 sequence is 15 residues long. The CDR3 DNA reads as TGCGCCAGCAGCTTGGATGGGACACCCAAATACGAGCAGTACTTC. Its protein product is CASSLDGTPKYEQYF.

This clone was counted a single time. This chain joins TRBV6-5 and TRBJ1-1; D remains unclear. Per germline, CDR1 MNHEY and CDR2 SVGAGI. This CDR3 has 15 residues. The V end was cut by 8 bases, the J end by 10 bases, with 26 bases between. For the CDR3, the DNA is TGTGCCAGCGTTCCCGCAGCGTCTGGGTTCGTGGCAGCTTTCTTT. It specifies CASVPAASGFVAAFF.

This clone was detected only a few times. The chain is built from TRBV27 and TRBJ1-1, with D perhaps matching TRBD1 (5 bases). Germline V gene data show CDR1 as MNHEY and CDR2 as SMNVEV (reference sequence). The V end was cut by 6 bases, the J end by 5 bases, with 13 bases between. This CDR3 is built from 13 residues. CDR3 nucleotide sequence: TGTGCCAGCAGCCGACCCCGGGGGACTGAAGCTTTCTTT. Its protein is CASSRPRGTEAFF.

This rearrangement joins TRBV19 to TRBJ1-5, with 7 positions matching TRBD1. This CDR3 is built from 16 residues. CDR1 and CDR2 (germline): LNHDA, SQIVND (reference sequence). After removal of 4 bases from V and 1 base from J, the junction contained 7 bases not matched to a gene. CDR3 nucleotide sequence: TGTGCCAGTAGTAGACGACAGGGAGGAAGCAATCAGCCCCAGCATTTT. It translates to CASSRRQGGSNQPQHF.

V and J are TRBV5-1 and TRBJ2-7; 8 nucleotides agree with TRBD1. Germline trimming cut 9 bases from V and 1 base from J; bases unmatched to any gene: 9. Germline V CDR1 and CDR2: SGHRS, YFSETQ. The CDR3 length is 14 residues. The CDR3 spells CANSDRVRSYEQYF. CDR3 DNA: TGCGCCAACTCGGACAGGGTACGGTCCTACGAGCAGTACTTC.

V and J are TRBV6-1 and TRBJ1-4, with D possibly TRBD1 on 5 matching bases. Germline loops: CDR1 MNHNS, CDR2 SASEGT. There are 17 residues in the CDR3. Trimming shortened V by 4 bases and J by 7 bases, and 22 bases separated the two germline ends. CDR3 coding DNA: TGTGCCAGCAGTGCCGTGCTGGGTACAGGTACGGCTGAAAAACTGTTTTTT. Translation: CASSAVLGTGTAEKLFF.

This clone was seen more than once but under ten times. The chain joins TRBV7-6 to TRBJ1-1; a weak D match, TRBD1 (5 bases). The CDR3 is 13 amino acids. Germline V gene data show CDR1 as SGHVS and CDR2 as FNYEAQ. V was cut by 8 bases and J by 2 bases, with 12 bases left in between. CDR3 protein: CASARGTNTEAFF. Here the CDR3 DNA reads TGTGCCAGCGCAAGGGGAACAAACACTGAAGCTTTCTTT.

The rearrangement links TRBV7-9 to TRBJ2-2, with 8 bases matching TRBD1. There are 16 residues in the CDR3. Germline loops: CDR1 SEHNR, CDR2 FQNEAQ (reference sequence). Trimming at V came to 3 bases and at J to 6 bases, leaving 9 bases not matched to a gene. This chain's CDR3 is CASSLAGTGFPGELFF. CDR3 nucleotides: TGTGCCAGCAGCTTGGCGGGGACAGGATTCCCCGGGGAGCTGTTTTTT.

The rearrangement uses TRBV9 and TRBJ2-7; the D gene is possibly TRBD1 (6 bases). CDR3 length equals 14 residues. Trimming cost V 3 bases and J 1 base, with 11 bases left between them. CDR1 and CDR2 from the germline V gene are SGDLS and YYNGEE. In DNA, the CDR3 is TGTGCCAGCAGCGCCCGGACAGATTCCTACGAGCAGTACTTC. Translated: CASSARTDSYEQYF.

V usage is TRBV19 and J usage is TRBJ1-5, with D uncertain. The germline V gene has CDR1 LNHDA and CDR2 SQIVND (reference sequence). This CDR3 contains 14 residues. The germline V and J ends were trimmed by 3 bases and 4 bases, with 10 bases remaining between them. CDR3 DNA sequence: TGTGCCAGTAGTATCGAGGCAGATAATCAGCCCCAGCATTTT. It is translated as CASSIEADNQPQHF.

The V and J genes are TRBV5-4 and TRBJ1-2; D possibly corresponds to TRBD1 (5 bases). Trimming removed 4 bases at V and 6 bases at J, with 10 bases between. Per germline, CDR1 SGHNT and CDR2 YYREEE (reference sequence). The CDR3 runs 12 residues. The CDR3 reads CASSEEGNGYTF. CDR3 DNA: TGTGCCAGCAGCGAGGAGGGGAATGGCTACACCTTC. The full variable domain, completed using reference TRBV5-4 and TRBJ1-2, is ETGVTQSPTHLIKTRGQQVTLRCSSQSGHNTVSWYQQALGQGPQFIFQYYREEENGRGNFPPRFSGLQFPNYSSELNVNALELDDSALYLCASSEEGNGYTFGSGTRLTVV.

The chain recombines TRBV15 with TRBJ1-5; 9 nucleotides agree with TRBD1. The CDR3 covers 15 residues. Germline V gene sequence: CDR1 LNHNV, CDR2 YYDKDF (reference sequence). The ends lost 1 base at V and 5 bases at J; junction bases unmatched: 3. The CDR3 spells CATSRGGQGDQPQHF. CDR3 sequence (DNA): TGTGCCACCAGCAGAGGGGGACAGGGCGATCAGCCCCAGCATTTT.

The V gene is TRBV5-1, the J gene TRBJ2-4, with a weak D call TRBD2 (6 bases). This CDR3 spans 16 amino acids. Trimming left V 4 bases short and J 2 bases short, with 16 bases between. Germline CDR1 SGHRS, CDR2 YFSETQ. The CDR3 DNA sequence: TGCGCCAGCAGCAACTTAAGCCGGGAGCCCAAAAACATTCAGTACTTC. Translation: CASSNLSREPKNIQYF.

V and J are TRBV10-3 and TRBJ1-2, with no clear D. Germline loops: CDR1 ENHRY, CDR2 SYGVKD. The CDR3 has 13 residues. Trimming pared 2 bases from V and 6 bases from J, leaving 10 bases between. The CDR3, as DNA: TGTGCCATCAGTGAGAGTCAAGAGGATGGCTACACCTTC. Translated, it gives CAISESQEDGYTF.

This CDR3 reads CASSQDVGGTGELFF. The CDR3 DNA follows: TGTGCCAGCAGCCAAGATGTGGGGGGCACCGGGGAGCTGTTTTTT. The chain has TRBV4-2 and TRBJ2-2; TRBD2 is a possible D gene (6 bases). Germline lookup yields CDR1 LGHNA and CDR2 YNFKEQ. The V end lost 0 bases, the J end lost 4 bases, and 9 bases lay between the germline ends. The CDR3 is 15 residues long.

The chain combines TRBV2 with TRBJ1-2; no clear D. The CDR3 length is 13 residues. The V gene lost 8 bases and the J gene lost 6 bases, with 16 bases spanning the gap. From germline, CDR1 is SNHLY and CDR2 FYNNEI. For the CDR3, the DNA is TGTGCCAGCCGGAAGTTACCGGGAAATGGCTACACCTTC. It yields the protein CASRKLPGNGYTF.

V is TRBV5-1 and J is TRBJ2-6; a possible D gene is TRBD1 (6 bases). The CDR3 has 16 amino acids. V was shortened by 6 bases and J by 0 bases, with 13 bases between the two germline ends. Germline loops: CDR1 SGHRS, CDR2 YFSETQ. CDR3 region: CASTDRESSGANVLTF. CDR3 coding DNA: TGCGCCAGCACGGACAGAGAGAGCTCTGGGGCCAACGTCCTGACTTTC.

This rearrangement joins TRBV19 to TRBJ1-1; 7 bases match TRBD1. Trimming cost V 10 bases and J 1 base; bases outside gene matches: 21. CDR1 and CDR2 (germline): LNHDA, SQIVND (reference sequence). This CDR3 is 18 amino acids long. Here the CDR3 DNA reads TGTGCCACTTCGCTTAGAGGGAGGACAGGAGGGGGGAACACTGAAGCTTTCTTT. Translation gives CATSLRGRTGGGNTEAFF.

This chain uses TRBV6-1 with TRBJ1-5; D is unclear. The germline V gene encodes CDR1 MNHNS and CDR2 SASEGT. Trimming removed 3 bases from V and 2 bases from J, with 11 bases in between. The CDR3 consists of 15 residues. CDR3 sequence reads: CASSERGFGNQPQHF. The CDR3 DNA reads as TGTGCCAGCAGTGAGAGAGGATTTGGCAATCAGCCCCAGCATTTT.

This clone was recorded once. The V call is TRBV30, the J call TRBJ2-7; a possible D gene is TRBD2 (5 bases). Deletions cut 2 bases from V and 3 bases from J, with 14 bases between. Germline V gene data show CDR1 as GTSNPN and CDR2 as SVGIG (reference sequence). The CDR3 consists of 14 residues. CDR3 bases: TGTGCCTGGAGTAGGATAGGGAGAAACTACGAGCAGTACTTC. Protein product: CAWSRIGRNYEQYF.

The chain carries TRBV9 and TRBJ2-3; D is perhaps TRBD2 (5 bases). Trimming took 0 bases from V and 4 from J, leaving 12 bases between them. The CDR3 has 15 residues. The germline V gene has CDR1 SGDLS and CDR2 YYNGEE. The CDR3 DNA sequence: TGTGCCAGCAGCGTAGATAGGTGGGGAGCAGATACGCAGTATTTT. This translates into CASSVDRWGADTQYF.

The CDR3, as DNA: TGTGCCAGCTCACCACAGGGAGGGGATTCACCCCTCCACTTT. This codes for CASSPQGGDSPLHF. The chain links TRBV18 to TRBJ1-6, with a possible D match to TRBD1 (5 bases). The CDR3 has 14 residues. Trimming pared 1 base from V and 8 bases from J, leaving 9 bases between. Germline CDR1 is KGHSH and CDR2 is LQKENI.

V is TRBV6-5 and J is TRBJ2-3, with TRBD2 matching over 9 bases. Germline-derived CDR1 and CDR2 are MNHEY and SVGAGI. With V trimmed by 6 bases and J by 0 bases, 4 bases remained unmatched. The CDR3 covers 15 residues. The CDR3 coding sequence is TGTGCCAGCAGCGGTAGCGGGGGCAGCACAGATACGCAGTATTTT. Its protein is CASSGSGGSTDTQYF.

CDR3 residues: CSVSTGVSNSPLHF. The CDR3 DNA sequence: TGCAGCGTTTCTACAGGGGTTTCGAATTCACCCCTCCACTTT. The chain is built from TRBV29-1 and TRBJ1-6; TRBD1 matches 7 bases. The CDR3 is made up of 14 amino acids. Germline V gives CDR1 SQVTM, CDR2 ANQGSEA. Trimming took 5 bases from V and 7 from J; bases not matched to a gene: 8.

V and J are TRBV10-3 and TRBJ1-1; 8 bases fit TRBD1. The CDR3 runs to 17 residues. Unmatched junction bases numbered 14, after V lost 8 bases and J lost 0 bases. Germline V gene sequence: CDR1 ENHRY, CDR2 SYGVKD. The CDR3 spells CAIGGAGTGDMNTEAFF. The CDR3 nucleotides are TGTGCCATCGGGGGCGCCGGGACAGGCGACATGAACACTGAAGCTTTCTTT.